This TCR beta chain was identified during a study of cytomegalovirus exposure and HLA in healthy donors listed by TCRdb under 2017. For the study in its entirety: An earlier analysis of approximately 640 of the donors reported approximately 290 Gb of sequence data and 100 million to 130 million unique TCR beta sequences from roughly 200 million T cells. In addition to the first cohort of several hundred subjects, a separate validation cohort of around 110 different subjects was used. An early release that covered fewer than 750 HLA-typed donors contained approximately 290 gigabases of sequencing data and roughly 84 million unique TCR sequences. The study aimed to test whether cataloging public T cell receptors could reveal signatures of past pathogen exposure. The study profiled the T cell repertoires of hundreds of subjects by immunosequencing and related them to cytomegalovirus serostatus. Because of strong linkage in the cohort, roughly five DR-DQ haplotypes were treated as single units for association and clustering. Of the roughly 400 genotyped donors, about 80% fell in the genetic ancestry cluster associated with self-reported Caucasian donors. All discovery cohort repertoires had been generated on a single sequencing platform. Across about 380 genotyped donors of the cohort, an average of about 200,000 unique TCR beta nucleotide sequences per donor were sequenced, and 15% to 20% of those sequences were non-productive. Donor age, sex, ethnicity and CMV serostatus were collected together with the repertoire data. Typing coverage differed by locus: A, B, C, DRB1 and DQB1 were typed in roughly 629-630 donors, DQA1 in 500 to 550, DPA1 in some 570, and DPB1 in just under 480. High-throughput TCR immunosequencing, statistical association of individual TCRs with disease status, and machine learning were combined to predict cytomegalovirus infection status. An earlier analysis of several hundred of the donors applied high-throughput TCR beta sequencing to assess whether each TCR beta V gene segment acted as functional or pseudogenic. Rather than using new phenotypic data, the later analysis identified candidate immune exposures from TCR beta sequences and from how often those sequences occurred across donors. A later genetic analysis took genome-wide SNP genotypes for about 55% of the 666 donors and used that subset as a discovery cohort. HLA typing included class I and class II loci at four-digit resolution. A later analysis re-analyzed previously published TCR beta repertoires from roughly 600 donors and added high-resolution HLA genotyping to study TCR occurrence patterns. On the study overall, not on this receptor specifically: A later analysis found that most CMV-associated TCR beta chains appeared HLA-restricted, with HLA associations seemingly driven largely by CMV exposure. Most TCR sequences were observed very rarely across donors, whereas some public TCRs were present in many individuals. Compared with equally common non-associated chains, HLA-associated TCR beta chains in a later analysis were more clonally expanded and had lower generation probabilities. Cytomegalovirus status was reported to be diagnosed by the classifier with high specificity and sensitivity in both the original and validation cohorts. In an earlier analysis of over 550 of the donors, most TCR beta V segments were observed in productive rearrangements about 87% or about 30% of the time, broadly matching IMGT annotations. A later genetic analysis associated a missense DCLRE1C variant with V-gene and J-gene trimming of TCR beta chains, and an independent cohort replicated the association. About 17 rarely observed V segments, including chromosome 9 orphons, were excluded from the earlier analysis of approximately 500 of the donors because counts were too low. In a later analysis, around 17,000 TCR beta sequences were associated with specific HLA alleles at a false discovery rate of 0.05. According to a later analysis, parvovirus B19, influenza, CMV and Epstein-Barr virus appeared linked to several top co-occurrence clusters. Immune exposure information for the cohort was limited to CMV serostatus. Correlated functional status among segregating V segments might be attributable to linkage disequilibrium, but an unknown experimental factor could not be ruled out. A total of 150 to 200 TCR beta chains were listed by the study as associated with cytomegalovirus. A cluster of highly shared sequence variants was judged likely to represent a technical artifact of the sequencing pipeline. Some IMGT-functional V segments, including TRBV6-2 and TRBV6-3, could not be distinguished by the 87-base-pair reads and were therefore excluded. According to the authors, the approach could potentially be generalized to other disease states and immunological phenotypes. Roughly uniform sequencing depth across donors was assumed in presence/absence analyses, although this assumption may not hold. Assigning TCR associations to individual alleles was difficult when HLA alleles, especially DR and DQ, strongly co-occurred. In a later analysis, the rate of TCR association differed among HLA loci, with DRB1 alleles having the most associated TCRs and HLA-C alleles having the fewest. A further reported finding was that TCR beta sequences accurately predicted the HLA-A and HLA-B alleles for most subjects in the first cohort. Only TCR beta chains were sequenced in this cohort, and the absence of alpha or paired-chain data limited detectable features. Compared with the roughly 700-donor mean, donors in an Asian-associated ancestry cluster had fewer N-insertions in productive TCRs, according to a later genetic analysis. Because HLA typing was unavailable for some donors at each locus, only the typed subset was used in association tests. In vitro tests confirmed that a few of the cytomegalovirus-associated TCR beta chains recognize cytomegalovirus antigens.

Of note for this clone: Its antigen is unknown. Nothing much larger sits one base from this clone, and base qualities are not available.

The cohort comprised fewer than 750 healthy bone marrow donors. At the time of sampling, every cohort member was nominally healthy, though immune exposures that went unrecorded were likely present. The donor tested CMV seropositive, placing the donor among the roughly 300 seropositive members of the cohort. Each donor provided a peripheral blood sample, and peripheral blood mononuclear cells were used for TCR beta sequencing. Genomic DNA was extracted from the blood cell samples with the Qiagen DNeasy Blood Extraction Kit. From the cysteine through the phenylalanine, the CDR3 covers 19 amino acids. Only the CDR3 region is kept as DNA, spanning 57 bases read in frame from base 1. The germline V gene sets CDR1 to KGHSH and CDR2 to LQKENI. V lost 6 bases and J lost 6 bases, and the count of bases not matched to a germline gene is 24. Library method: the immunoSEQ multiplex PCR assay. A mixture of 60 forward primers for TCR Vbeta segments and 13 reverse primers for TCR Jbeta segments was used in the multiplex PCR. The CDR3 region of rearranged TCR beta genes was amplified from genomic DNA by a multiplex PCR assay. On the Illumina HiSeq System, the amplified TCR beta libraries were sequenced as 87-base-pair reads. In the authors' own workflow: A later analysis tallied tens of millions of unique TCR beta chains across the 550 to 850 repertoires, and some 10 million of those chains were shared by two or more donors. Raw reads were error-corrected and collapsed into unique sequences by a nearest-neighbor algorithm in which closely related sequences were merged to remove PCR and sequencing errors. Alignment of CDR3 sequences to IMGT reference sequences was used to assign V, D and J gene segments. For a sequence to be retained, at least a six-nucleotide match to both a V gene segment and a J gene segment was required. A rearrangement was called productive if the CDR3 had no stop codons and remained in frame with V and J, and every other rearrangement was called non-productive. CDR3 was defined according to IMGT convention as the region running from the second conserved V-encoded cysteine to the conserved J-encoded phenylalanine. The earlier analysis of some 580 of the donors excluded any sequence lacking an unambiguous match to a single V gene segment. In an earlier analysis of several hundred of the donors, a V segment was called functional when productive rearrangements were above 56.7%, and segregating when the standard deviation between donors exceeded 5%. A statistical classification framework was developed to diagnose cytomegalovirus status using the catalog of TCR beta chain sequences. A later analysis assigned V and J genes by comparing TCR nucleotide sequences with IMGT/GENE-DB human TR gene sequences. In a later analysis, CDR3 sequences and most-parsimonious VDJ recombination scenarios were assigned using the TCRdist pipeline. A later analysis defined each TCR beta chain by its CDR3 amino acid sequence plus V-gene family, and excluded reads lacking a unique V-gene family. In a later analysis, approximately 640 highly shared, low-generation-probability nucleotide sequences were removed to address suspected cross-contamination and a sequencing artifact. In a later analysis, a clonal expansion index was calculated for each public chain from normalized within-repertoire ranks of inferred template counts. In a later analysis, generation probabilities were computed using a VDJ recombination model fitted to out-of-frame rearrangements, and the results were checked against IGoR. A later analysis scored TCR-TCR, TCR-HLA and TCR-CMV co-occurrence with hypergeometric tests, applying a repertoire-size bias correction to TCR pairs. A later analysis estimated false discovery rates by permuting HLA or CMV assignments 20 times. In a later analysis, co-occurring TCRs were grouped with DBSCAN, and TCRdist sequence similarity was added when clustering was performed within HLA-allele-positive subsets. Repertoires with fewer than 30,000 or more than 120,000 public chains, plus five repertoires with anomalous nucleotide sharing, were excluded from co-occurrence clustering. Held by TCRdb, this immuneACCESS table contains in-frame sequences only and omits some clones. Under half of the omission traces to an unresolved V gene where checked; the cause of the rest is unknown. The V and J calls and clone size come from that table; D and trimming were worked out from the DNA. The sample table records roughly 120,000 clones; 60% to 80% of these occur just once. Of the sample, about 16% is held by the ten largest clones.

This sequence originates from a man aged 50 to 59 in good health and CMV-seropositive. This chain joins TRBV18 to TRBJ2-7; TRBD2 agrees with 9 junctional bases. The sequencing sample was made of PBMCs. CDR3 loop: CASSPARGVRREGLVEQYF. The nucleotide sequence is given as TGTGCCAGCTCCCCTGCCAGGGGAGTTCGGCGGGAGGGCCTGGTCGAGCAGTACTTC. Reference TRBV18 and TRBJ2-7 genes cover what lies past the CDR3, so the full variable domain is NAGVMQNPRHLVRRRGQEARLRCSPMKGHSHVYWYRQLPEEGLKFMVYLQKENIIDESGMPKERFSAEFPKEGPSILRIQQVVRGDSAAYFCASSPARGVRREGLVEQYFGPGTRLTVT.